Following are 4 T cell receptor beta chains from one sample sequenced in a study of T cell changes during pregnancy in multiple sclerosis. Clones were read by immunoSEQ multiplex PCR, and TCRdb kept only the in-frame ones, dropping some. The sample consists of roughly 40,000 clones, 75% to 95% of them appearing once. The sequences come from CD4+ T cells from peripheral blood mononuclear cells, collected in the third trimester of pregnancy. The source of these receptors is a female donor with multiple sclerosis, enrolled in a pregnancy study.

The chain joins TRBV25-1 to TRBJ2-4; TRBD1 matches 7 bases. The germline V gene encodes CDR1 MGHDK and CDR2 SYGVNS. There are 16 residues in the CDR3. Losses at the gene ends were 3 bases for V and 7 bases for J; bases not matched to a gene: 12. The CDR3 nucleotides are TGTGCCAGCAGTGACTCTCACCCGGGACAGATGAACATTCAGTACTTC. Protein product: CASSDSHPGQMNIQYF.

This rearrangement joins TRBV5-1 to TRBJ1-4; D not resolved. Germline assignment: CDR1 SGHRS and CDR2 YFSETQ. Trimming pared 4 bases from V and 0 bases from J, leaving 7 bases between. The CDR3 contains 14 residues. The CDR3 coding sequence is TGCGCCAGCAGCGGCGGGGCAACTAATGAAAAACTGTTTTTT. Translation: CASSGGATNEKLFF.

The chain recombines TRBV18 with TRBJ2-7, with 11 bases aligning to TRBD1. Germline V gene data show CDR1 as KGHSH and CDR2 as LQKENI. Trimming removed 0 bases from V and 6 bases from J; junction bases left unmatched: 1. This CDR3 region has 14 residues. The CDR3 nucleotides are TGTGCCAGCTCACCACCGGACAGGGGGCGCGAGCAGTACTTC. Protein sequence: CASSPPDRGREQYF.

CDR3 nucleotides: TGTGCCAGCAGTGGCGGGACAGGGGTTCGATATGGCTACACCTTC. Protein product: CASSGGTGVRYGYTF. The chain couples TRBV6-1 to TRBJ1-2, with 10 bases matching TRBD1. The J segment lost 5 bases and the V segment lost 4 bases, leaving 7 bases of the junction unmatched. The CDR3 loop spans 15 amino acids. The germline CDR1 and CDR2 sequences are MNHNS and SASEGT.